This T cell receptor (beta chain) emerged from a study of blood T cell repertoires in COVID-19 (dated by TCRdb to the early 2020s). Study-wide context: The collaborator samples originated in the United States, Italy and Spain and spanned the acute and convalescent phases of COVID-19. The repertoires were made available in a free public database intended to serve as a resource for research on the immune response to SARS-CoV-2. Where available, HLA class I and class II types were taken from metadata supplied by the sample provider and were not determined by assay-based typing. The sample metadata nearly always contained a de-identified subject ID, COVID-19 status, age in years and sex. The dataset comprised deeply sampled blood TCRbeta repertoires from subjects exposed to, actively infected with, or recovered from COVID-19. The samples were drawn from two sources: the first 160 participants of the ongoing ImmuneRACE study, and 1,000 to 1,500 subjects contributed by 6 global collaborators. The prospective study material was composed of cDNA or gDNA derived from T cells, B-cell-depleted T cells, or PBMCs.

The immunoSEQ Assay, a bias-controlled multiplex PCR, was used to amplify TCRbeta CDR3 regions from genomic DNA. Processing in the source paper ran as follows. Within the assay, amplification of reference gene primers was used to estimate how many nucleated cells each sample contained. To quantify the absolute abundance of each unique TCRbeta CDR3 rearrangement, sequence reads were collapsed and filtered. For each sample, productive Simpson clonality was calculated as the square root of Simpson's diversity index across productive rearrangements. The table comes from immuneACCESS by way of TCRdb, which keeps in-frame sequences with V and J called. Part of the clones is missing from these tables; in studies checked, under half for an unresolved V gene and the rest for unknown reasons. V and J calls and clone size are those listed in that table; D and trimming were worked out from the DNA. The sample profile shows approximately 220,000 clones; about 85% of them were found once. Together, the top ten hold 5.1% of the sample.

A word on this clone: The antigen it recognizes is unknown. The sample holds no much larger clone one base away, and base qualities are not on file.

The study at large found these results: How much clinical and demographic metadata was included differed by source and by participant, and the metadata was provided uncurated.

The CDR3 contains 14 residues, cysteine and phenylalanine counted. The only DNA kept is the CDR3, 42 bases in frame from the first base. Relative to germline, V is 4 bases shorter and J is 3 bases shorter, with 13 bases between their ends. CDR1 and CDR2, looked up from the germline V gene, are SGHDT and YYEEEE. Another Seattle source contributed samples from volunteer blood donors who had recovered from COVID-19. Whole blood was collected in K2EDTA tubes by collaborating institutions according to the institutions' own protocols. For TCRbeta analysis, collaborators shipped samples in one of three forms: frozen whole blood, isolated PBMCs, or DNA extracted from either of those sample types.

The sequencing input was peripheral blood. The origin of this receptor is a woman aged 55-75 years who had recovered from COVID-19. The V and J segments used are TRBV5-6 and TRBJ1-2; the D gene is perhaps TRBD1, from 5 matching bases. The CDR3: CASSLPRGDYGYTF. The nucleotide sequence reads as follows: TGTGCCAGCAGCCTGCCACGGGGGGACTATGGCTACACCTTC.